What follows are 27 T cell receptor beta chains derived from one specimen sequenced in a study of shared clonotypes between healthy human individuals. Data came from immunoSEQ multiplex PCR; TCRdb stores just in-frame clones and leaves some out. The table records some 450,000 clones, approximately 77% of them present only once. The sequencing input was PBMCs. Receptor source: a woman between 40 and 55 years old in good health. Some clones in this sample may be carry-over from other donors' samples.

In the case of this clone: This likely stems from a read error, as it lies one base from a far larger clone. V and J are TRBV20-1 and TRBJ2-7, with D maybe TRBD1 (6 bases). Germline CDR1 DFQATT, CDR2 SNEGSKA (reference sequence). The CDR3 is made up of 11 amino acids. CDR3 DNA sequence: TGCGGTGCTTATGGGGGCAGCGAGCAGTACTTC. It yields the protein CGAYGGSEQYF.

The chain has TRBV9 and TRBJ2-2; tentatively, D is TRBD1 (5 bases). This CDR3 comprises 15 residues. Germline V gives CDR1 SGDLS, CDR2 YYNGEE. V gave up 6 bases and J gave up 0 bases, with 12 bases separating them. The CDR3 region has the DNA TGTGCCAGCAACCGACAGTTAGCGAACACCGGGGAGCTGTTTTTT. Amino acid sequence: CASNRQLANTGELFF.

This clone was observed a handful of times. With a much larger clone just one base away, this may be a read error. The chain combines TRBV5-1 with TRBJ1-2; the D is unclear. CDR3 length equals 15 residues. CDR1 and CDR2 from the germline V gene are SGHRS and YFSETQ. In DNA, the CDR3 is TGCGCCTGCAGCTTGGCGGGGAGGTCGGTATATGGCTACACCTTC. Encoded protein: CACSLAGRSVYGYTF.

As regards this clone: This sample includes further DNA sequences coding for the same CDR3. The V call is TRBV7-9, the J call TRBJ2-5, with a weak D call TRBD1 (5 bases). The J call may be incorrect, as the DNA end agrees better with TRBJ2-7. Germline loops: CDR1 SEHNR, CDR2 FQNEAQ (reference sequence). The CDR3 has 13 amino acids. CDR3 sequence: CASSLHDSLEQYF. DNA for the CDR3: TGTGCCAGCAGCTTACACGACAGCCTCGAGCAGTACTTC.

For this clone: A read error is likely here: a far larger clone is one base away. The J gene is TRBJ2-7, the V gene TRBV27, with unresolved D. The CDR3 runs 13 residues. CDR1 is MNHEY, CDR2 SMNVEV, per germline (reference sequence). CDR3 sequence: CASSISQSHEQYF. The CDR3 nucleotides read TGTGCCAGCAGTATATCCCAATCCCACGAGCAGTACTTC.

The chain recombines TRBV6-1 with TRBJ2-4; the match to TRBD1 covers 10 bases. The CDR3 loop spans 15 amino acids. J lost 8 bases, V lost 5 bases, and 9 bases had no gene match. Germline CDR1 MNHNS, CDR2 SASEGT. Here the CDR3 reads CASSSDRGPADIQYF. In DNA form, the CDR3 reads TGTGCCAGCAGTAGCGACAGGGGGCCGGCGGACATTCAGTACTTC.

With regard to this clone: One end of the junction is discordant with germline, which a read error may explain. The same CDR3 arises from other DNA sequences in this sample as well. This chain links TRBV15 with TRBJ1-1; perhaps TRBD1 as D (5 bases). The CDR3 covers 14 residues. Looked up from germline, CDR1 is LNHNV and CDR2 is YYDKDF (reference sequence). CDR3 DNA sequence: TGTGCCACCAGCAGAGATGGGGGAAACACCGAAGCTTTCTTT. It is translated as CATSRDGGNTEAFF. The full variable domain, in which reference TRBV15 and TRBJ1-1 provide the parts outside the CDR3, is DAMVIQNPRYQVTQFGKPVTLSCSQTLNHNVMYWYQQKSSQAPKLLFHYYDKDFNNEADTPDNFQSRRPNTSFCFLDIRSPGLGDTAMYLCATSRDGGNTEAFFGQGTRLTVV.

The sample holds many counts of this clone. The genes are TRBV28 and TRBJ2-3, with D possibly being TRBD1 (6 bases). Trimming took off 3 bases at V and 0 bases at J, with 13 bases between the two ends. The CDR3 has 16 amino acids. CDR1 is MDHEN and CDR2 is SYDVKM in the germline V gene. CDR3: CASSFWGRTSTDTQYF. The DNA for the CDR3 is TGTGCCAGCAGTTTTTGGGGGCGGACAAGCACAGATACGCAGTATTTT. The whole variable domain, filled in from reference TRBV28 and TRBJ2-3, reads DVKVTQSSRYLVKRTGEKVFLECVQDMDHENMFWYRQDPGLGLRLIYFSYDVKMKEKGDIPEGYSVSREKKERFSLILESASTNQTSMYLCASSFWGRTSTDTQYFGPGTRLTVL.

V gene TRBV7-8 combines with J gene TRBJ1-4; 8 bases map to TRBD1. The germline V gene has CDR1 SGHVS and CDR2 FQNEAQ. The CDR3 is 16 residues long. The ends lost 1 base at V and 8 bases at J; junction bases unmatched: 9. The CDR3 protein is CASSLGSTGGWEKLFF. As DNA, the CDR3 is TGTGCCAGCAGCTTAGGATCAACAGGGGGATGGGAAAAACTGTTTTTT.

The rearrangement joins TRBV9 to TRBJ2-3; TRBD2 aligns across 8 bases. Germline CDR1 and CDR2: SGDLS and YYNGEE. Germline trimming cut 3 bases from V and 5 bases from J; bases unmatched to any gene: 14. This CDR3 is 17 amino acids long. CDR3 coding DNA: TGTGCCAGCAGCGCCGGTGCGGGGGGCCTGACGGGAGATACGCAGTATTTT. It yields the protein CASSAGAGGLTGDTQYF.

This clone was counted a few times. The chain carries TRBV7-9 and TRBJ2-1, with 13 positions matching TRBD2. Losses at the gene ends were 5 bases for V and 5 bases for J; bases not matched to a gene: 9. CDR3 length: 17 amino acids. CDR1 is SEHNR and CDR2 is FQNEAQ in the germline V gene (reference sequence). DNA for the CDR3: TGTGCCAGCAGCCCCGGACTAGCGGGAGTTATGGACAATGAGCAGTTCTTC. Translated: CASSPGLAGVMDNEQFF.

The gene calls are TRBV7-9 and TRBJ1-5; perhaps TRBD1 as D (6 bases). Germline assignment: CDR1 SEHNR and CDR2 FQNEAQ (reference sequence). V lost 10 bases to trimming and J lost 2 bases, with 15 bases between them. The CDR3 runs 14 residues. CDR3 bases: TGTGCCACGGACGGGGGCGGGCGCAATCAGCCCCAGCATTTT. Its translation is CATDGGGRNQPQHF.

About this clone: A far bigger clonotype differs at one base, so this is likely a read error. The V gene is TRBV29-1, the J gene TRBJ2-1; D is unclear. Germline-derived CDR1 and CDR2 are SQVTM and ANQGSEA. CDR3 length: 11 residues. V shed 2 bases and J shed 2 bases, with 1 base lying between them. The CDR3 sequence: CSVETYNEQFF. DNA for the CDR3: TGCAGCGTTGAAACCTACAATGAGCAGTTCTTC.

The V call is TRBV18, the J call TRBJ2-7; no definite D call. Trimming shortened V by 3 bases and J by 3 bases, and 6 bases separated the two germline ends. CDR1 is KGHSH and CDR2 is LQKENI in the germline V gene. The CDR3 has 12 amino acids. The CDR3 reads CASSPGIYEQYF. Written as DNA, the CDR3 is TGTGCCAGCTCACCGGGTATCTACGAGCAGTACTTC.

This clone was found once. This chain connects TRBV27 to TRBJ2-5; D unclear. The V and J ends lost 3 bases and 5 bases respectively, with 7 bases between them. Germline-derived CDR1 and CDR2 are MNHEY and SMNVEV (reference sequence). The CDR3 is 12 residues long. DNA for the CDR3: TGTGCCAGCAGTTTGGCGATTGAGACCCAGTACTTC. This gives the protein CASSLAIETQYF.

The rearrangement joins TRBV6-1 to TRBJ1-5; 9 bases map to TRBD1. CDR1 is MNHNS and CDR2 is SASEGT in the germline V gene. This CDR3 spans 14 amino acids. V shed 7 bases and J 5 bases; nucleotides not matched to a gene: 6. CDR3 sequence reads: CASTRTGVYQPQHF. The CDR3, as DNA: TGTGCCAGCACTAGGACAGGGGTTTATCAGCCCCAGCATTTT.

Regarding this clone: The same CDR3 arises from other DNA sequences in this sample as well. The rearrangement uses TRBV5-1 and TRBJ2-7, with 7 bases aligning to TRBD1. CDR1 is SGHRS, CDR2 YFSETQ, per germline. The CDR3 is 13 amino acids. V trimming: 0 bases; J trimming: 5 bases; junction bases outside the gene matches: 2. CDR3 sequence: CASSLGQGNEQYF. In DNA, the CDR3 is TGCGCCAGCAGCTTGGGACAGGGTAACGAGCAGTACTTC.

This clone was seen just once. This likely stems from a read error, as it lies one base from a far larger clone. At the DNA level, this CDR3 is encoded by other sequences in the same sample as well. The chain carries TRBV4-1 and TRBJ2-7; D is tentatively TRBD1 or TRBD2 (6 bases each). Deletions cut 1 base from V and 0 bases from J, with 10 bases between. Germline assignment: CDR1 MGHRA and CDR2 YSYEKL. The CDR3 sequence is 15 residues long. CDR3 nucleotide sequence: TGCGCCAGCAGCCAAGGGACGGGGGCCTCCTACGAGCAGTACTTC. Translated: CASSQGTGASYEQYF.

The gene calls are TRBV7-9 and TRBJ1-5; D is possibly TRBD1 (5 bases). The CDR3 consists of 17 residues. CDR1 SEHNR and CDR2 FQNEAQ come from the germline V gene (reference sequence). V lost 1 base to trimming and J lost 4 bases, with 17 bases between them. DNA of the CDR3: TGTGCCAGCAGCTTAGGGACCTTATCCCAGGGTAATCAGCCCCAGCATTTT. Protein: CASSLGTLSQGNQPQHF.

The chain uses TRBV18 and TRBJ1-5; D call uncertain. CDR1 and CDR2 (germline): KGHSH, LQKENI. The V and J ends lost 1 base and 0 bases respectively, with 7 bases between them. This CDR3 spans 15 amino acids. The CDR3: CASSPQTISNQPQHF. CDR3 DNA: TGTGCCAGCTCACCACAAACTATTAGCAATCAGCCCCAGCATTTT.

In the case of this clone: This is likely an artifact of a read error, given a far larger clone one base away. J is TRBJ2-5 and V is TRBV25-1; D unclear. The V end lost 6 bases, the J end lost 2 bases, and 10 bases lay between the germline ends. The CDR3 consists of 13 residues. Germline V gene data show CDR1 as MGHDK and CDR2 as SYGVNS. The CDR3 protein is CASRHNPQETQYF. The DNA for the CDR3 is TGTGCCAGCAGACACAATCCGCAAGAGACCCAGTACTTC.

The sample holds one count of this clone. The chain recombines TRBV18 with TRBJ1-1, with no clear D. The CDR3 extends over 11 amino acids. CDR1 and CDR2 from the germline V gene are KGHSH and LQKENI. V was clipped by 5 bases and J by 7 bases, with 8 bases between them. The CDR3 sequence is CASSLQLEAFF. The CDR3 nucleotides are TGTGCCAGCTCATTACAGCTTGAAGCTTTCTTT.

For this clone: The DNA is omitted, as the CDR3 cannot be located on it reliably, and the CDR3 follows TCRdb's listing. The V and J genes are TRBV5-6 and TRBJ2-3; TRBD2 reflects the table's D call only, with no check against the DNA. A total of 13 residues make up the CDR3, ends included. CDR1 and CDR2 from the germline V gene are SGHDT and YYEEEE. The chain's CDR3 is CASSLVASGSLYF.

The chain carries TRBV27 and TRBJ1-2, with 8 bases lining up with TRBD1. There are 17 residues in the CDR3. The germline V gene encodes CDR1 MNHEY and CDR2 SMNVEV (reference sequence). V was pared by 3 bases and J by 4 bases, with 13 bases of the junction left unmatched. The CDR3 spells CASSFHTGTGDFYGYTF. In DNA, the CDR3 is TGTGCCAGCAGTTTTCACACCGGGACAGGAGATTTCTATGGCTACACCTTC.

In this sample, this clone turned up a few times. The chain has TRBV10-3 and TRBJ1-2; D is possibly TRBD1 (6 bases). There are 13 residues in the CDR3. Between the trimmed V and J ends, which lost 2 bases and 8 bases, there was a span of 12 bases. The germline V gene encodes CDR1 ENHRY and CDR2 SYGVKD. The CDR3 protein is CAISETGTAGYTF. DNA of the CDR3: TGTGCCATCAGTGAGACAGGGACGGCCGGCTACACCTTC.

This sequence joins TRBV10-3 and TRBJ1-1; D call uncertain. Trimming shortened V by 4 bases and J by 0 bases, and 6 bases separated the two germline ends. Germline CDR1 reads ENHRY; CDR2 reads SYGVKD. The CDR3 consists of 13 residues. CDR3 nucleotide sequence: TGTGCCATCAGTGGGGTGGTGAACACTGAAGCTTTCTTT. It codes for CAISGVVNTEAFF.

The CDR3 coding sequence is TGTGCCAGCAGCGGCGGGACAGGGGAGGAAAAACTGTTTTTT. Translation: CASSGGTGEEKLFF. The chain couples TRBV7-9 to TRBJ1-4, with TRBD1 matching over 10 bases. CDR3 size: 14 residues. Losses at the gene ends were 5 bases for V and 8 bases for J; bases not matched to a gene: 5. The germline CDR1 and CDR2 sequences are SEHNR and FQNEAQ (reference sequence).